The clone carrying this T cell receptor (beta chain) appeared many times. These data come from a study of patients and donors after allogeneic stem cell transplantation. TCRdb re-called the RT-PCR reads through MiXCR, storing one row per CDR3 protein. Altogether about a million distinct CDR3 sequences are present, 15% to 20% being singletons, with the ten largest covering roughly 6%. The CDR3 has 18 amino acids. Germline V gene sequence: CDR1 LGHNA, CDR2 YSLEER. J lost 6 bases, V lost 3 bases, and 16 bases had no gene match. The source is a human donor who was either an allogeneic HSCT recipient or a stem cell or donor lymphocyte infusion donor (not recorded which). It is not recorded whose cells these are; they may come from a transplant donor. Sample: blood, either unsorted or a sorted T cell fraction (not recorded which). The chain recombines TRBV4-3 with TRBJ2-3, with 9 bases fitting TRBD2. The CDR3 loop is CASSHVALSGGPRDTQYF. CDR3 sequence (DNA): TGCGCCAGCAGCCATGTAGCCCTTAGCGGGGGCCCCAGGGATACGCAGTATTTT.